This is a list of T cell receptor beta chains from one sample in a study of regulatory T cells in long-lasting Graves disease. TCRdb processed the multiplex PCR reads anew with MiXCR; each CDR3 protein has one entry. The sample has hundreds of thousands of distinct CDR3 sequences, around 15% seen once. The same specimen was also included in a second study, on T cells in Graves' hyperthyroidism and ophthalmopathy.

Sequencing was performed on peripheral blood mononuclear cells (PBMCs), taken at new diagnosis, from a patient treated with antithyroid drugs. Receptors originate from a woman aged 25 to 45 with Graves disease. The conserved cysteine and the conserved F or W are not part of the CDR3 here. The order of the fields is J gene, V gene, CDR3 protein.

TRBJ2-1,TRBV6-2/TRBV6-3,ASSYGLGGNEQF
TRBJ1-5,TRBV28,ASNRGVVQPQH
TRBJ2-7,TRBV25-1,ASSDLDGIYEQY
TRBJ1-2,TRBV28,ASSPADRVDYGYT
TRBJ1-4,TRBV28,ASNTGTEKLF
TRBJ1-1,TRBV7-3,ASSLKATGDTEAF
TRBJ1-1,TRBV19,ASSIDPGQGIPRPEAF
TRBJ2-7,TRBV2,ASNAGFYEQY
TRBJ1-4,TRBV28,ASSLRGGDEKLF
TRBJ2-1,TRBV12-3/TRBV12-4,ASCLGGTGGNEQF
TRBJ2-7,TRBV4-1,ASSQEETGRGYEQY
TRBJ2-1,TRBV28,ASSSGLAGGPGYNEQF
TRBJ2-3,TRBV20-1,SARDLAGANTQY
TRBJ1-5,TRBV6-2/TRBV6-3,ASSYPVPGTAHSNQPQH
TRBJ2-7,TRBV20-1,SAKLAGAYEQY
TRBJ2-3,TRBV3-1,ASSHSGTSGGKSSTDTQY
TRBJ2-7,TRBV29-1,SVGVSPSEQY
TRBJ2-1,TRBV12-3/TRBV12-4,ASSLPGHANEQL
TRBJ1-2,TRBV5-1,ASSPGDRTYNYGYT
TRBJ2-7,TRBV11-1,ASSLGVGGDEQY
TRBJ2-1,TRBV28,ASRYGPGLNEQF
TRBJ2-3,TRBV29-1,SVVGGLQSTDTQY
TRBJ2-1,TRBV2,ASRLTSGSYNEQF
TRBJ2-2,TRBV19,ASRTSGRAITGELF
TRBJ2-1,TRBV11-2,ASSPQIGRGNEQF
TRBJ2-3,TRBV7-3,ASSLAGPPPDTQY
TRBJ2-4,TRBV29-1,SGRLAGAGVEENIQY
TRBJ1-5,TRBV27,ASRETPPGVYSNQPQH
TRBJ2-1,TRBV5-1,AIQSGEQF
TRBJ2-5,TRBV18,ASSPGNQETQY
TRBJ2-5,TRBV18,ASSPSGGRTETQY
TRBJ1-1,TRBV6-9,ASSYKGRHLLGTEAF
TRBJ1-5,TRBV5-4,ASSPLLRQGAYGQPQH
TRBJ1-4,TRBV5-5,ASSFYGTAGEKLF
TRBJ1-1,TRBV28,ASRFSGGTEAF
TRBJ1-2,TRBV28,ASSRTGGGDYGYT